This T cell receptor (beta chain) is drawn from a study of T-cell memory formation after mild COVID-19. The wider study: TCR clusters were mostly donor specific. Study results and caveats: Second-wave clones with a day 37 peak had unconfirmed SARS-CoV-2 specificity. Pre-infection memory showed some responding clones, and this suggested that cross-reactive memory joined.

A remark on this clonotype: The antigen is undetermined.

From 5'RACE with constant-segment primers came TCR alpha and TCR beta cDNA libraries that carried sample barcodes and UMIs. One entry per CDR3 protein results from TCRdb running MiXCR on the 5' RACE reads. The table includes 140,000 to 150,000 distinct CDR3 sequences, 20% to 25% detected once. Per germline, CDR1 SGDLS and CDR2 YYNGEE. Trimming removed 3 bases from V and 5 bases from J, with 12 bases in between. This CDR3 has 14 residues. Material for sequencing was PBMCs or a T cell subset sorted from them (not recorded which). This clonotype was obtained from an adult woman who had mild COVID-19 (a few samples of this study predate the infection). Cell type and time point are not known. V gene TRBV9 combines with J gene TRBJ1-5; D not certain. The CDR3 region is CASSEGSGYQPQHF. In DNA form, the CDR3 reads TGTGCCAGCAGCGAAGGCAGCGGATATCAGCCCCAGCATTTT.